This TCR beta chain was profiled in a study of T cells in Graves' hyperthyroidism and ophthalmopathy. After removal of 7 bases from V and 8 bases from J, the junction contained 7 bases not matched to a gene. CDR3 size: 12 residues. CDR1 and CDR2 (germline): DFQATT, SNEGSKA (reference sequence). TCR beta CDR3 regions were amplified from RNA transcripts. The HTBI primer set drove a first-round RT-PCR of the TCR CDR3. TCRdb re-analysed the multiplex PCR reads in MiXCR, keeping a single row per CDR3 protein. The sample has under 400,000 distinct CDR3 sequences, 25% seen once. This clonotype turned up a few times.

The chain uses TRBV20-1 and TRBJ2-4; TRBD1 agrees at 8 bases. The TCR comes from a man aged 45 to 65 with Graves' hyperthyroidism. Sequences were obtained from blood. CDR3: CSGLSGGDIQYF. CDR3 coding DNA: TGCAGTGGGCTATCAGGGGGCGACATTCAGTACTTC.